Sequencing of this T cell receptor beta chain was carried out in a study of response to subunit inactivated influenza vaccine. Study observations and caveats: Authors suggested seasonal influenza vaccinations each recruit few new T cells.

Trimming took off 1 base at V and 2 bases at J, with 20 bases between the two ends. The CDR3 has 18 residues. Germline values: CDR1 LNHNV, CDR2 YYDKDF (reference sequence). MiXCR, run by TCRdb on the RT-PCR reads, gives a single entry per CDR3 protein. Of around 750,000 distinct CDR3 sequences in the sample, around 20% were seen once. Note on this clonotype: What it recognizes is unknown.

The receptor's source is a middle-aged man who received an inactivated influenza vaccine. The V gene is TRBV15, the J gene TRBJ2-5, with D hard to call. The source material was PBMCs from blood, sampled 4 to 6 days after vaccination. The CDR3 region is CATSRVRVRVIHQETQYF. The CDR3, as DNA: TGTGCCACCAGCAGAGTCCGAGTTAGGGTAATCCATCAAGAGACCCAGTACTTC.